This is a list of T cell receptor beta chains from one sample in a study of T cell repertoires in cytomegalovirus infection. TCRdb reprocessed the reads with MiXCR, giving one entry per CDR3 protein. The sample carries 150,000 to 200,000 distinct CDR3 sequences, approximately 19% recorded once. Material for sequencing was PBMCs. These receptor sequences come from a human donor in good health (CMV status not recorded). Some clones in this sample may be carry-over from other donors' samples. Both conserved end residues are part of each CDR3. The order of the fields is D gene, J gene, clone size, V gene, CDR3 DNA, CDR3 protein. A D gene is named only where the DNA matches it firmly. Rows give clone size only sometimes, using once, few, many, or a class for an expanded clone.

-	TRBJ1-1	many	TRBV6-1	TGTGCCAGCGGACCAAGGAACACTGAAGCTTTCTTT	CASGPRNTEAFF
-	TRBJ1-1	-	TRBV10-3	TGTGCCATCAGACAGGACGGGAAGACTGAAGCTTTCTTT	CAIRQDGKTEAFF
TRBD1	TRBJ2-1	-	TRBV29-1	TGCAGCGCGAGACAGGGTCCCTACAATGAGCAGTTCTTC	CSARQGPYNEQFF
-	TRBJ2-5	-	TRBV29-1	TGCAGCGTTGAGAGGCATGAGGGGACCCAGTACTTC	CSVERHEGTQYF
-	TRBJ1-2	few	TRBV29-1	TGCAGCGTTGACCCCAGGGGCGGCTACACCTTC	CSVDPRGGYTF
-	TRBJ1-2	-	TRBV11-2	TGTGCCAGCAGCCCCCTCCCCCGGGGGCTGGGAGGCTACACCTTC	CASSPLPRGLGGYTF
TRBD2	TRBJ2-1	-	TRBV29-1	TGCAGCGTTGAAGAGACTAGCTTCAGCAATGAGCAGTTCTTC	CSVEETSFSNEQFF
-	TRBJ2-7	-	TRBV28	TGTGCCAGCAGGGAGGGACGGGGTAGGAGTTACGAGCAGTACTTC	CASREGRGRSYEQYF
-	TRBJ2-7	-	TRBV6-8	TGTGCCAGCAGTTACGATTCTCGGGAAGAGCAGTACTTC	CASSYDSREEQYF
-	TRBJ2-5	many	TRBV6-1	TGTGCCAGCAGTAGGGGATTCCAAGAGACCCAGTACTTC	CASSRGFQETQYF
-	TRBJ2-7	few	TRBV20-1	TGCAGTGCTAGCAGAGGGGGAGCCTACGAGCAGTACTTC	CSASRGGAYEQYF
-	TRBJ1-1	many	TRBV7-8	TGTGCCAGCAGCGTCGGGACATACTGGGAAGCTTTCTTT	CASSVGTYWEAFF
-	TRBJ1-6	few	TRBV2	TGTGCCAGCAGTGAATGGGGAAGAGGCTCCTATAATTCACCCCTCCACTTT	CASSEWGRGSYNSPLHF
-	TRBJ1-5	-	TRBV5-5	TGTGCCAGCAGCTTCGGATTGAGGGCAGGGAATGAGCCCCAGCATTTT	CASSFGLRAGNEPQHF
TRBD1	TRBJ1-5	many	TRBV28	TGTGCCAGCAGTCCGCCGACAGGGAGCAATCAGCCCCAGCATTTT	CASSPPTGSNQPQHF
-	TRBJ1-1	-	TRBV7-3	TGTGCCAGCAGCTTAACGGGGACGAACACTGAAGCTTTCTTT	CASSLTGTNTEAFF
TRBD1	TRBJ2-2	many	TRBV7-8	TGTGCCAGCAGGCCCGGGACAGGAGGTTTTGGGGAGCTGTTTTTT	CASRPGTGGFGELFF
-	TRBJ2-3	few	TRBV20-1	TGCAGTGCCGGCGGAGGAAGCCCTAGCACAGATACGCAGTATTTT	CSAGGGSPSTDTQYF
-	TRBJ2-3	-	TRBV6-4	TGTGCCAGCAGTGATGGGGTCGGAACAGATACGCAGTATTTT	CASSDGVGTDTQYF
TRBD1	TRBJ2-7	few	TRBV10-2	TGCGCCAGCAGGGCCGGGACAGCGTATTTCGAGCAGTACTTC	CASRAGTAYFEQYF
TRBD2	TRBJ2-7	-	TRBV15	TGTGCCACCAGCCGGGACTACTCCTACGAGCAGTACTTC	CATSRDYSYEQYF
TRBD1	TRBJ2-7	few	TRBV28	TGTGCCAGCAGTTTCGCGGACAGGGGGCCCCTCTACGAGCAGTACTTC	CASSFADRGPLYEQYF
-	TRBJ1-2	-	TRBV19	TGTGCCAGTAGTATGATAGGGGGAGCAAATACTCCATATGGCTACACCTTC	CASSMIGGANTPYGYTF
TRBD1	TRBJ2-5	few	TRBV19	TGTGCCAGTAGTATAGGTGGACAGGTCCGGGAGACCCAGTACTTC	CASSIGGQVRETQYF
TRBD2	TRBJ2-7	many	TRBV7-2	TGTGCCAGCAGCCCGGGGACTAGCGGGAGATACGAGCAGTACTTC	CASSPGTSGRYEQYF
-	TRBJ2-7	many	TRBV7-8	TGTGCCAGCAGCCCCCGACAGGCGAACTACGAGCAGTACTTC	CASSPRQANYEQYF
-	TRBJ2-6	-	TRBV2	TGTGCCAGCAGTGAAATGGAAGGGAGGGCCAACGTCCTGACTTTC	CASSEMEGRANVLTF
TRBD2	TRBJ2-7	-	TRBV4-2	TGTGCCAGCAGCCAGACAGGCGGGAGGGCCGACGAGCAGTACTTC	CASSQTGGRADEQYF
TRBD1	TRBJ1-2	many	TRBV5-6	TGTGCCAGCAGCGCCGGACAGGGCCTGGACTATGGCTACACCTTC	CASSAGQGLDYGYTF
TRBD1	TRBJ2-3	few	TRBV9	TGTGCCAGCAGCGCCACCCCCCCCAGGGGGAGAACAGATACGCAGTATTTT	CASSATPPRGRTDTQYF
-	TRBJ2-4	-	TRBV20-1	TGCAGTGCTAGTGGCCCCTCGGGGAACATTCAGTACTTC	CSASGPSGNIQYF
-	TRBJ2-7	many	TRBV7-2	TGTGCCAGCAGCTTAGATATGGGCTACGAGCAGTACTTC	CASSLDMGYEQYF
-	TRBJ2-2	few	TRBV6-1	TGTGCCAGCAGTTACGTGGGCCTGGGCACCGGGGAGCTGTTTTTT	CASSYVGLGTGELFF
-	TRBJ2-2	few	TRBV4-2	TGTGCCAGCAGCCGCCTCGGGGATCTCGGGGAGCTGTTTTTT	CASSRLGDLGELFF
-	TRBJ2-3	-	TRBV2	TGTGCCAGCTACACCATATTAGCAGATACGCAGTATTTT	CASYTILADTQYF
-	TRBJ1-1	-	TRBV12-3/TRBV12-4	TGTGCCAGCACCCCTCAGGGTGGCACTGAAGCTTTCTTT	CASTPQGGTEAFF
-	TRBJ2-1	-	TRBV28	TGTGCCAGCAGTTTATACGGGTCCTACAATGAGCAGTTCTTC	CASSLYGSYNEQFF
TRBD1	TRBJ1-1	few	TRBV12-3/TRBV12-4	TGTGCCAGCAGTAAGACAGGGAATGCAGGTGAAGCTTTCTTT	CASSKTGNAGEAFF
-	TRBJ1-1	few	TRBV5-1	TGCGCCAGCAGCTTGGGCAGAGAGAACACTGAAGCTTTCTTT	CASSLGRENTEAFF
TRBD1	TRBJ1-6	many	TRBV7-8	TGTGCCAGCAGCCCCTGGACAGGGAATAATTCACCCCTCCACTTT	CASSPWTGNNSPLHF
-	TRBJ2-3	few	TRBV3-1	TGTGCCAGCAGCCTCCTTGGCGTGGACAGCACAGATACGCAGTATTTT	CASSLLGVDSTDTQYF
TRBD2	TRBJ2-5	few	TRBV9	TGTGCCAGCAGCGCCGGGACTAGCGGGGGAGAGACCCAGTACTTC	CASSAGTSGGETQYF
-	TRBJ1-5	-	TRBV25-1	TGTGCCAGCAGTAGGGGAGATAGCAATCAGCCCCAGCATTTT	CASSRGDSNQPQHF
-	TRBJ1-1	many	TRBV7-6	TGTGCCAGCAGCTTAGGACACACGAACACTGAAGCTTTCTTT	CASSLGHTNTEAFF
TRBD2	TRBJ2-1	many	TRBV28	TGTGCCGGGGCGGCTAGCGGCTCCTACAATGAGCAGTTCTTC	CAGAASGSYNEQFF
TRBD2	TRBJ2-7	few	TRBV6-2/TRBV6-3	TGTGCCAGCAGTTACTACCCGGGACTAGCGGCAACCTACGAGCAGTACTTC	CASSYYPGLAATYEQYF
-	TRBJ1-5	many	TRBV28	TGTGCCAGCAGTCTACAGTGGGGAGGCAATCAGCCCCAGCATTTT	CASSLQWGGNQPQHF
TRBD1	TRBJ1-1	-	TRBV7-2	TGTGCCAGCAGCTCTCAGGGACAGGGAGGGACTGAAGCTTTCTTT	CASSSQGQGGTEAFF
TRBD1	TRBJ2-1	many	TRBV7-2	TGTGCCAGCAGCGTAGACAGGGTCAACAATGAGCAGTTCTTC	CASSVDRVNNEQFF
TRBD1	TRBJ1-2	few	TRBV5-1	TGCGCCAGCAGGCGGGACAGGGGAGATGGCTACACCTTC	CASRRDRGDGYTF
-	TRBJ2-7	-	TRBV7-3	TGTGCCAGCAGCTTATCCCCGGTGCGCGCAGACGAGCAGTACTTC	CASSLSPVRADEQYF
TRBD1	TRBJ1-4	few	TRBV4-3	TGCGCCAGCAGTCCGGGACAGGGCCCTCGTTGGAGTGAAAAACTGTTTTTT	CASSPGQGPRWSEKLFF
TRBD1	TRBJ2-1	many	TRBV7-6	TGTGCCAGCAGTCCGGGACAGGGGGCGGGTGAGCAGTTCTTC	CASSPGQGAGEQFF
TRBD1	TRBJ1-1	few	TRBV29-1	TGCAGCGCCGACAGGGGCCCCCGTCCTGAAGCTTTCTTT	CSADRGPRPEAFF